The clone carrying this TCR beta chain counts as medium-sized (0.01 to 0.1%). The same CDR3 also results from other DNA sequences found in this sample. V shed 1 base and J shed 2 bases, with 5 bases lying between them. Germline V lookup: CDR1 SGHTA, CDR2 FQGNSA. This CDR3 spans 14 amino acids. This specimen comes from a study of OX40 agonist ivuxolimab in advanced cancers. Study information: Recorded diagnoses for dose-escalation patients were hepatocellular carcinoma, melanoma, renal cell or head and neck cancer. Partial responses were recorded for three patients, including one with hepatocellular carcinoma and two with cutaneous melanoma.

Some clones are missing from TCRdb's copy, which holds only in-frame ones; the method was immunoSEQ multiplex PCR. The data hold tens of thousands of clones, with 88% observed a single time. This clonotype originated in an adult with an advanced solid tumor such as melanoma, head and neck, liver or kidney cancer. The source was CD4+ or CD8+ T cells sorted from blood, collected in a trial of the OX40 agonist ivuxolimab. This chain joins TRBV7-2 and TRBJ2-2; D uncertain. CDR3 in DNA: TGTGCCAGCAGCTTAGACCCAAACACCGGGGAGCTGTTTTTT. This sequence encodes CASSLDPNTGELFF.